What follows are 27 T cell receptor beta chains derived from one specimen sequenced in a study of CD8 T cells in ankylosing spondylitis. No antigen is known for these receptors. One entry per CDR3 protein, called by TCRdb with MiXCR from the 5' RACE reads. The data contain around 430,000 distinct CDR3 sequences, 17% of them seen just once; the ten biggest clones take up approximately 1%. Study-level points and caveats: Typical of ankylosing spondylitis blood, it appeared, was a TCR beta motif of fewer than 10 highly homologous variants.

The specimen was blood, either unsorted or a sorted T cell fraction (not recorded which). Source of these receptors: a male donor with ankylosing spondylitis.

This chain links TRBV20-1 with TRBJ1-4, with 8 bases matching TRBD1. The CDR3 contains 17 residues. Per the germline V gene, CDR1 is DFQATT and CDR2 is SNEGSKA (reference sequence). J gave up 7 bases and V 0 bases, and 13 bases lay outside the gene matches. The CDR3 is CSARDRGRGRLTEKLFF. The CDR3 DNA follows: TGCAGTGCTAGAGATCGGGGCAGGGGGCGATTGACTGAAAAACTGTTTTTT.

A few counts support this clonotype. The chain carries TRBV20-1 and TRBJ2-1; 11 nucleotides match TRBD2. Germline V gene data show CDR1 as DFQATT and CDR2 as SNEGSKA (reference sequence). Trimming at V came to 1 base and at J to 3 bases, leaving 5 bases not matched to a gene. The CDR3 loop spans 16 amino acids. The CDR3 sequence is CSARVGTSGVYNEQFF. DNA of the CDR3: TGCAGTGCTAGAGTGGGGACTAGCGGAGTCTACAATGAGCAGTTCTTC.

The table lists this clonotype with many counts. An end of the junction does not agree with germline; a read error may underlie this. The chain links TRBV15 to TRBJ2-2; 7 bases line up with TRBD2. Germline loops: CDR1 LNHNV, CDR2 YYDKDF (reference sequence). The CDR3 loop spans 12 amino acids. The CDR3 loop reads CATSRGPGGLFF. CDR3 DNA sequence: TGTGCCACCAGCAGAGGGCCGGGGGGGCTGTTTTTT.

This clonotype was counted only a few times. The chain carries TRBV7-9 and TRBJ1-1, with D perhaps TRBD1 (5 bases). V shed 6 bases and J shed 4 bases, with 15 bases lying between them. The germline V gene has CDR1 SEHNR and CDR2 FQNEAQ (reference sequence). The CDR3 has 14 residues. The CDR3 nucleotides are TGTGCCAGCAGTCCCCAGTGGGGCGCCACTGAAGCTTTCTTT. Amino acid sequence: CASSPQWGATEAFF. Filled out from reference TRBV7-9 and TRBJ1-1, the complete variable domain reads DTGVSQNPRHKITKRGQNVTFRCDPISEHNRLYWYRQTLGQGPEFLTYFQNEAQLEKSRLLSDRFSAERPKGSFSTLEIQRTEQGDSAMYLCASSPQWGATEAFFGQGTRLTVV.

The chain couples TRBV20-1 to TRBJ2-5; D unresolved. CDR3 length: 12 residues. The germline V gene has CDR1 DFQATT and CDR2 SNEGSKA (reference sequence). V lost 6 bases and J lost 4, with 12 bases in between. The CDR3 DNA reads TGCAGTGCCAGGAAAAGTGGAGAGACCCAGTACTTC. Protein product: CSARKSGETQYF.

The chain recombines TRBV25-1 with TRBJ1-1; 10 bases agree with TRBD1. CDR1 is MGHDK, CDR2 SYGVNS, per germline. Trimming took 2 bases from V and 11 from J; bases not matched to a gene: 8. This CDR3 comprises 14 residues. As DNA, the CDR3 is TGTGCCAGCAGTGAAACTGGGACAGGGGAACTGGCTTTCTTT. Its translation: CASSETGTGELAFF.

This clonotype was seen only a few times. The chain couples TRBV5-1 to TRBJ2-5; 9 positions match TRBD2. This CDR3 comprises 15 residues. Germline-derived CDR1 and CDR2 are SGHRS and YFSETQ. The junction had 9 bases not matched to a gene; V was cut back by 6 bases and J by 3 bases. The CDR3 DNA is TGCGCCAGCAAGTTAGCGGGGGATTCTGAAGAGACCCAGTACTTC. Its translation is CASKLAGDSEETQYF.

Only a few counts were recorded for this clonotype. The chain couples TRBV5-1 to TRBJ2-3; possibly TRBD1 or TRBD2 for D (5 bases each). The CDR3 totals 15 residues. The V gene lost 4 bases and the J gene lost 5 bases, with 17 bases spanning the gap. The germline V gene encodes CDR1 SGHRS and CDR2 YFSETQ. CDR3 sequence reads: CASSGGRGPLDTQYF. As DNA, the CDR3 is TGCGCCAGCAGCGGGGGTAGGGGCCCACTAGATACGCAGTATTTT.

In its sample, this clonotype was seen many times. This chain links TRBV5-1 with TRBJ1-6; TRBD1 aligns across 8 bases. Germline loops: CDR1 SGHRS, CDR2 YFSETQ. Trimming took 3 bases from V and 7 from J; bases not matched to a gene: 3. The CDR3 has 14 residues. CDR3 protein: CASSSTGDNSPLHF. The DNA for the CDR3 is TGCGCCAGCAGCTCGACAGGGGACAATTCACCCCTCCACTTT.

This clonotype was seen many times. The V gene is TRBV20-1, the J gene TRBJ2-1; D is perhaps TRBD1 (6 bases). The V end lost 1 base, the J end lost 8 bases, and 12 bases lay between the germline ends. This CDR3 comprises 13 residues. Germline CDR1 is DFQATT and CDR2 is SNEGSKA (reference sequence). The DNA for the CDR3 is TGCAGTGCTAGAGGACAGGCCTTCTATGAGCAGTTCTTC. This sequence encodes CSARGQAFYEQFF.

CDR3 nucleotides: TGTGCCAGCAGCTCGGCGGGGTCGAGGTACGAGCAGTACTTC. It is translated as CASSSAGSRYEQYF. The chain has TRBV7-9 and TRBJ2-7, with D possibly matching TRBD2 (6 bases). V was pared by 4 bases and J by 4 bases, with 14 bases between. CDR3 size: 14 residues. The germline V gene encodes CDR1 SEHNR and CDR2 FQNEAQ (reference sequence). Drawing the rest from reference TRBV7-9 and TRBJ2-7, the complete variable domain is DTGVSQNPRHKITKRGQNVTFRCDPISEHNRLYWYRQTLGQGPEFLTYFQNEAQLEKSRLLSDRFSAERPKGSFSTLEIQRTEQGDSAMYLCASSSAGSRYEQYFGPGTRLTVT.

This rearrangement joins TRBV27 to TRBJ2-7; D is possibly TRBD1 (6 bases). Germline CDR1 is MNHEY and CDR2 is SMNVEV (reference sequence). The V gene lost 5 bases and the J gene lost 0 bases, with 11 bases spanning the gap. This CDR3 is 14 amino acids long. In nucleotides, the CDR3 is TGTGCCAGCAGTAGGGGGAGCTACTCCTACGAGCAGTACTTC. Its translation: CASSRGSYSYEQYF.

CDR3 DNA sequence: TGCGCCAGCAGCTTTAGCGGGGGGGCCGTGACGCAGTATTTT. This sequence encodes CASSFSGGAVTQYF. This chain uses TRBV5-1 with TRBJ2-3; 11 bases line up with TRBD2. The V and J ends lost 2 bases and 9 bases, in that order; junction bases with no gene match: 5. CDR1 and CDR2 from the germline V gene are SGHRS and YFSETQ. This CDR3 has 14 residues.

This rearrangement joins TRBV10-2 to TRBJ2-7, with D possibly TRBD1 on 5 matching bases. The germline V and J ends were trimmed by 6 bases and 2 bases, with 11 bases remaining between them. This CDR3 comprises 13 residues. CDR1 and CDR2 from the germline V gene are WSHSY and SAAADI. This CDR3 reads CASRMTVTYEQYF. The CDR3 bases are TGCGCCAGCAGGATGACAGTCACCTACGAGCAGTACTTC.

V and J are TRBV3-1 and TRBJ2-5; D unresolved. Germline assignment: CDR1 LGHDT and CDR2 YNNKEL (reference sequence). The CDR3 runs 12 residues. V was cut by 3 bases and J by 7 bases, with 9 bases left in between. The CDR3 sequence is CASSHDGGTQYF. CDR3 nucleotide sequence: TGTGCCAGCAGCCACGACGGTGGGACCCAGTACTTC.

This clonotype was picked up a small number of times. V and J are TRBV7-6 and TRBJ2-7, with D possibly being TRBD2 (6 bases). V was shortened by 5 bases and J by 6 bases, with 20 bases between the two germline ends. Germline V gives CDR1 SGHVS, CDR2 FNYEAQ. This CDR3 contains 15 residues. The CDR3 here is CASSNLGGLFSEQYF. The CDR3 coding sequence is TGTGCCAGCAGCAACCTCGGAGGACTATTTTCCGAGCAGTACTTC.

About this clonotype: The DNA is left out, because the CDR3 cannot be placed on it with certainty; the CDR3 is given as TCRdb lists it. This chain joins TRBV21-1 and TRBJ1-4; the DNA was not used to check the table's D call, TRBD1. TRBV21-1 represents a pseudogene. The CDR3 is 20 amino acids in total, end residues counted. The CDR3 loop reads CASSKVGTGAIPVTNEKLFF.

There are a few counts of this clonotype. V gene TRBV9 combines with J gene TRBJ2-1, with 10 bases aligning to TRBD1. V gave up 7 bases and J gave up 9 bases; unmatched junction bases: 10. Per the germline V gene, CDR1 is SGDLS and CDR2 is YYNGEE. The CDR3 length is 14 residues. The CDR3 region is CASAPGTGVGEQFF. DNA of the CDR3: TGTGCCAGCGCCCCCGGGACAGGGGTGGGTGAGCAGTTCTTC.

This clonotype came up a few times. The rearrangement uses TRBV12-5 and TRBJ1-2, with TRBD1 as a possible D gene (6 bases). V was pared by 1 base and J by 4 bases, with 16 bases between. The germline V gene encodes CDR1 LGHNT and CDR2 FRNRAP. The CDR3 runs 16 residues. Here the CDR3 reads CASGLAPRRGIYGYTF. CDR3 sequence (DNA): TGTGCTAGTGGTTTGGCTCCGCGGAGGGGGATCTATGGCTACACCTTC.

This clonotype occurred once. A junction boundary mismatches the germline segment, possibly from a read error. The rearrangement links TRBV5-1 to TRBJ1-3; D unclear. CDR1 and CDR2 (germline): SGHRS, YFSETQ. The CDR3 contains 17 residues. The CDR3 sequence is CSSSLDGRSGSGNTIYF. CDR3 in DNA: TGCTCCAGCAGCTTGGACGGGAGGTCAGGCTCTGGAAACACCATATATTTT.

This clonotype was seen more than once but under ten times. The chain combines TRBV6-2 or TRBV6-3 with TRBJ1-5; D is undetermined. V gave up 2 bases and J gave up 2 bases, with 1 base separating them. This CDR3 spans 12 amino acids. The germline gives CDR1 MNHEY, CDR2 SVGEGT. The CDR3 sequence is CASSYGNQPQHF. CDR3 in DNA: TGTGCCAGCAGTTACGGCAATCAGCCCCAGCATTTT.

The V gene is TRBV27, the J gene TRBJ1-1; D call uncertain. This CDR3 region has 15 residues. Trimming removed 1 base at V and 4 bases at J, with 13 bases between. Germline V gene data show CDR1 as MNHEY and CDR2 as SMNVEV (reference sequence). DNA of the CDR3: TGTGCCAGCAGTTTATTCCCCCGTACCCCCACTGAAGCTTTCTTT. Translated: CASSLFPRTPTEAFF.

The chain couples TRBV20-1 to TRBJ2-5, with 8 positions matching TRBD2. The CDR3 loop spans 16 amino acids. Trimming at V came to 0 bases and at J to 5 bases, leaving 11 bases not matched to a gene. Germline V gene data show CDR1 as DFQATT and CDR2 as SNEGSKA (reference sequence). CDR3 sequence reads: CSARDGTSADFETQYF. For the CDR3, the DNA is TGCAGTGCTAGAGATGGGACTAGTGCGGACTTCGAGACCCAGTACTTC.

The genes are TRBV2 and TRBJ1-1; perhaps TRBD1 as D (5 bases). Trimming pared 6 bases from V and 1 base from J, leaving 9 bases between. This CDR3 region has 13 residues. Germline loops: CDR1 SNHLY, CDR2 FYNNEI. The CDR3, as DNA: TGTGCCAGCAGATACAGGCAGAACACTGAAGCTTTCTTT. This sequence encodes CASRYRQNTEAFF.

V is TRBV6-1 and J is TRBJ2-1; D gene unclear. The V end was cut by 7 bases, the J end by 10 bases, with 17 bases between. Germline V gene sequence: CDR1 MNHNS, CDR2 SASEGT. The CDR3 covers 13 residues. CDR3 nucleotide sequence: TGTGCCAGCACCCCGGATTCGTATTCCGAGCAGTTCTTC. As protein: CASTPDSYSEQFF.

The CDR3 coding sequence is TGCGCCAGCAGCGCAGGGACCTCGAATCAGCCCCAGCATTTT. It codes for CASSAGTSNQPQHF. V is TRBV5-1 and J is TRBJ1-5; the D gene is possibly TRBD1 (5 bases). V was cut by 4 bases and J by 4 bases, with 12 bases left in between. This CDR3 is 14 amino acids long. The germline CDR1 and CDR2 sequences are SGHRS and YFSETQ.

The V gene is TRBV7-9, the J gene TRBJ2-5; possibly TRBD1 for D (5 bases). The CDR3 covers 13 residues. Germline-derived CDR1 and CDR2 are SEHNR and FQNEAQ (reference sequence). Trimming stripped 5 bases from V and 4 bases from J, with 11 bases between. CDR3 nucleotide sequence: TGTGCCAGCAGCCCCTTTAGGGGAGAGACCCAGTACTTC. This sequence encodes CASSPFRGETQYF.